Presented here are 6 T cell receptor beta chains from one specimen sequenced in a study of blood T cell repertoires in COVID-19. Sequencing was performed with immunoSEQ multiplex PCR; in TCRdb, only in-frame clones are kept and a portion is missing. Counted here are over 300,000 clones, 80% to 90% occurring once; the ten biggest clones make up about 1.2%. Specimen: peripheral blood. These TCRs come from a woman between 45 and 60 years old with acute or convalescent COVID-19.

This clone was found a few times. The gene calls are TRBV9 and TRBJ2-5, with 9 bases aligning to TRBD1. With 4 bases clipped from V and 5 bases from J, the junction kept 9 bases outside the gene matches. The germline gives CDR1 SGDLS, CDR2 YYNGEE. The length of the CDR3 is 15 residues. The CDR3 DNA reads TGTGCCAGCAGCCTGCCACAGGGGGCGGTTGAGACCCAGTACTTC. This codes for CASSLPQGAVETQYF.

V and J are TRBV7-9 and TRBJ2-1, with 8 bases that match TRBD2. This CDR3 has 14 amino acids. Unmatched junction bases numbered 4, after V lost 4 bases and J lost 5 bases. Germline V gene data show CDR1 as SEHNR and CDR2 as FQNEAQ (reference sequence). CDR3 nucleotide sequence: TGTGCCAGCAGCTACGGGACTAGAGACAATGAGCAGTTCTTC. It encodes CASSYGTRDNEQFF.

The genes are TRBV29-1 and TRBJ1-1; 7 bases fit TRBD1. This CDR3 spans 13 amino acids. Germline V lookup: CDR1 SQVTM, CDR2 ANQGSEA. V lost 1 base, J lost 4 bases, and 3 bases stayed unmatched. The CDR3 DNA sequence: TGCAGCGTTGAAGTTACAGGGGTCACTGAAGCTTTCTTT. Amino acid sequence: CSVEVTGVTEAFF. The entire variable domain, with the rest obtained from reference TRBV29-1 and TRBJ1-1, is as follows: SAVISQKPSRDICQRGTSLTIQCQVDSQVTMMFWYRQQPGQSLTLIATANQGSEATYESGFVIDKFPISRPNLTFSTLTVSNMSPEDSSIYLCSVEVTGVTEAFFGQGTRLTVV.

This clone was observed a single time. This chain joins TRBV30 and TRBJ2-6, with D unclear. Germline loops: CDR1 GTSNPN, CDR2 SVGIG (reference sequence). The CDR3 has 16 residues. The V end lost 3 bases, the J end lost 0 bases, and 12 bases lay between the germline ends. CDR3 DNA: TGTGCCTGGAGCCCTCCCAGGTTCTCTGGGGCCAACGTCCTGACTTTC. Its protein product is CAWSPPRFSGANVLTF.

This chain joins TRBV6-5 and TRBJ2-1; 7 bases align to TRBD2. J lost 6 bases, V lost 2 bases, and 10 bases had no gene match. CDR3 length: 16 residues. From germline, CDR1 is MNHEY and CDR2 SVGAGI. CDR3 amino acids: CASSYEGGPSGNEQFF. The CDR3 DNA is TGTGCCAGCAGTTACGAGGGAGGGCCCTCCGGCAATGAGCAGTTCTTC.

This clone has a handful of counts. The chain carries TRBV3-1 (or the pseudogene TRBV3-2) and TRBJ2-5, with D unresolved. V shed 1 base and J shed 5 bases, with 8 bases lying between them. Germline CDR1 and CDR2: LGHDT and YNNKEL (reference sequence). CDR3 size: 13 residues. In DNA form, the CDR3 reads TGTGCCAGCAGCCAAGTGCGGATCGAGACCCAGTACTTC. It is translated as CASSQVRIETQYF.